The 29 T cell receptor beta chains given below trace back to one sample, sequenced in a study of patients and donors after allogeneic stem cell transplantation. TCRdb re-called the RT-PCR reads through MiXCR, storing one row per CDR3 protein. The sample contains about 960,000 distinct CDR3 sequences, roughly 18% of which appear only once. The sequencing sample was made of blood, either unsorted or a sorted T cell fraction (not recorded which). These receptors all come from a human donor who was either an allogeneic HSCT recipient or a stem cell or donor lymphocyte infusion donor (not recorded which). It is not recorded whose cells these are; they may come from a transplant donor.

J is TRBJ2-2 and V is TRBV6-6; no reliable D call. Looked up from germline, CDR1 is MNHNY and CDR2 is SVGAGI (reference sequence). The CDR3 length is 13 residues. V gave up 5 bases and J gave up 4 bases, with 8 bases separating them. The CDR3 reads CASSALVTGELFF. The CDR3 DNA sequence: TGTGCCAGCAGTGCCCTTGTCACCGGGGAGCTGTTTTTT.

The chain uses TRBV5-1 and TRBJ2-7; TRBD2 aligns across 9 bases. Germline V lookup: CDR1 SGHRS, CDR2 YFSETQ. The CDR3 is 15 amino acids. Trimming at V came to 3 bases and at J to 6 bases, leaving 10 bases not matched to a gene. CDR3 in DNA: TGCGCCAGCAGCTCCTCAGCTAGCGGGAAGGGCGAGCAGTACTTC. Protein sequence: CASSSSASGKGEQYF.

The rearrangement uses TRBV5-1 and TRBJ2-1; TRBD1 agrees at 7 bases. Germline V gene sequence: CDR1 SGHRS, CDR2 YFSETQ. The CDR3 has 14 amino acids. V lost 7 bases to trimming and J lost 3 bases; unmatched junction nucleotides: 7. The CDR3 sequence: CASGPGQNYNEQFF. CDR3 bases: TGCGCCAGCGGCCCGGGACAGAACTACAATGAGCAGTTCTTC.

V is TRBV20-1 and J is TRBJ2-2; 14 bases map to TRBD2. Germline lookup yields CDR1 DFQATT and CDR2 SNEGSKA (reference sequence). Trimming cost V 5 bases and J 4 bases; bases outside gene matches: 3. The CDR3 covers 15 residues. The CDR3 spells CSAGTSGSITGELFF. CDR3 bases: TGCAGTGCTGGGACTAGCGGGAGCATCACCGGGGAGCTGTTTTTT.

The CDR3 coding sequence is TGTGCCAGCACCCGTCGGGCTTCTGGAAACACCATATATTTT. Translation gives CASTRRASGNTIYF. The genes are TRBV6-2 or TRBV6-3 and TRBJ1-3, with D hard to call. Looked up from germline, CDR1 is MNHEY and CDR2 is SVGEGT. The CDR3 runs to 14 residues. V was clipped by 7 bases and J by 1 base, with 11 bases between them.

This chain links TRBV5-6 with TRBJ1-6; D is unresolved. The CDR3 consists of 14 residues. The V end lost 1 base, the J end lost 9 bases, and 11 bases lay between the germline ends. In germline, CDR1 is SGHDT, CDR2 YYEEEE. The CDR3 sequence: CASSLRAFGSPLHF. CDR3 DNA sequence: TGTGCCAGCAGCTTGAGAGCTTTTGGTTCACCCCTCCACTTT.

In this sample, this clonotype turned up a few times. The chain joins TRBV29-1 to TRBJ2-2; D unclear. V was pared by 4 bases and J by 7 bases, with 7 bases between. The CDR3 length is 11 residues. Germline-derived CDR1 and CDR2 are SQVTM and ANQGSEA. The DNA of the CDR3 is TGCAGCGTTGGCTCTTTCGGGGAGCTGTTTTTT. Amino acid sequence: CSVGSFGELFF.

This chain links TRBV6-2 or TRBV6-3 with TRBJ1-1; 7 positions agree with TRBD1. V trimming: 5 bases; J trimming: 0 bases; junction bases outside the gene matches: 6. In germline, CDR1 is MNHEY, CDR2 SVGEGT. CDR3 length equals 15 residues. Here the CDR3 reads CASSPGQVMNTEAFF. For the CDR3, the DNA is TGTGCCAGCAGTCCCGGACAGGTGATGAACACTGAAGCTTTCTTT.

This clonotype was counted many times. The chain combines TRBV3-1 with TRBJ2-1; a weak D match, TRBD1 (6 bases). The CDR3 is made up of 15 amino acids. Germline V gene lookup returns CDR1 LGHDT and CDR2 YNNKEL (reference sequence). V lost 0 bases to trimming and J lost 0 bases, with 6 bases between them. The DNA of the CDR3 is TGTGCCAGCAGCCAAGACAGGGGCTCCTACAATGAGCAGTTCTTC. Translating gives CASSQDRGSYNEQFF.

With respect to this clonotype: The junction does not match germline at one end; this may be a read error. The CDR3 DNA reads TGCAGTGCTAGCGGGAGCTCCTACGATGAGCAGTTCTTC. It translates to CSASGSSYDEQFF. The chain links TRBV20-1 to TRBJ2-1, with D tentatively TRBD2 (6 bases). The CDR3 covers 13 residues. Germline V lookup: CDR1 DFQATT, CDR2 SNEGSKA (reference sequence).

This clonotype came up a few times. The chain combines TRBV20-1 with TRBJ2-5, with 10 nucleotides matching TRBD2. The CDR3 is made up of 15 amino acids. After removal of 3 bases from V and 3 bases from J, the junction contained 7 bases not matched to a gene. CDR1 DFQATT and CDR2 SNEGSKA come from the germline V gene (reference sequence). The CDR3 region is CSARVSSGGKETQYF. The CDR3 DNA sequence: TGCAGTGCTAGGGTTTCTAGCGGGGGTAAAGAGACCCAGTACTTC.

V gene TRBV12-3 or TRBV12-4 combines with J gene TRBJ2-3; D is ambiguous. This CDR3 contains 15 residues. Trimming removed 3 bases from V and 1 base from J, with 11 bases in between. The CDR3 reads CASSFGLTGTDTQYF. In DNA, the CDR3 is TGTGCCAGCAGTTTTGGTTTAACGGGCACAGATACGCAGTATTTT.

J is TRBJ2-3 and V is TRBV30; TRBD2 matches 10 bases. J was trimmed by 4 bases and V by 0 bases; bases with no gene match: 10. CDR1 is GTSNPN, CDR2 SVGIG, per germline (reference sequence). This CDR3 comprises 17 residues. The CDR3 spells CAWSVNPLAGVSDTQYF. The CDR3 DNA reads as TGTGCCTGGAGTGTAAATCCCCTAGCGGGAGTTTCAGATACGCAGTATTTT.

This chain connects TRBV14 to TRBJ2-7, with D hard to call. The CDR3 totals 13 residues. The germline V gene has CDR1 SGHDN and CDR2 FVKESK. V shed 1 base and J shed 6 bases, with 10 bases lying between them. CDR3 coding DNA: TGTGCCAGCAGCCAAGTATCGGGTTCCGAGCAGTACTTC. Translating gives CASSQVSGSEQYF.

The chain joins TRBV7-9 to TRBJ2-3; 9 bases match TRBD2. The CDR3 totals 16 residues. V lost 5 bases, J lost 1 base, and 7 bases stayed unmatched. Germline values: CDR1 SEHNR, CDR2 FQNEAQ (reference sequence). CDR3 sequence: CASSPTSGYRTDTQYF. The DNA of the CDR3 is TGTGCCAGCAGCCCTACTAGCGGGTACCGCACAGATACGCAGTATTTT.

The V gene is TRBV12-3 or TRBV12-4, the J gene TRBJ2-2; no clear D. V gave up 6 bases and J gave up 2 bases, with 25 bases separating them. There are 19 residues in the CDR3. The CDR3 region has the DNA TGTGCCAGCAGCACTCAACCCCAAGAGACTTCTTCAAACACCGGGGAGCTGTTTTTT. Protein product: CASSTQPQETSSNTGELFF.

This clonotype came up a few times. One end of the junction fails to match germline, which may point to a read error. V usage is TRBV7-9 and J usage is TRBJ1-1; tentative D call: TRBD1 (6 bases). This CDR3 has 13 amino acids. Germline CDR1 reads SEHNR; CDR2 reads FQNEAQ (reference sequence). The CDR3 spells CAGQSAVKTEAFF. The DNA for the CDR3 is TGTGCCGGACAGTCGGCGGTGAAAACTGAAGCTTTCTTT.

In this sample, this clonotype turned up a few times. V is TRBV20-1 and J is TRBJ2-2; D uncertain. V was pared by 2 bases and J by 4 bases, with 5 bases between. Germline V gene data show CDR1 as DFQATT and CDR2 as SNEGSKA (reference sequence). The CDR3 contains 12 residues. The CDR3: CSARPFTGELFF. DNA of the CDR3: TGCAGTGCTAGACCTTTCACCGGGGAGCTGTTTTTT.

The rearrangement links TRBV12-3 or TRBV12-4 to TRBJ1-1; 10 bases are a match to TRBD1. This CDR3 region has 15 residues. V trimming: 5 bases; J trimming: 3 bases; junction bases outside the gene matches: 6. The CDR3 nucleotides are TGTGCCAGCAGTGCTAGTGGGACAGGGGACACTGAAGCTTTCTTT. This translates into CASSASGTGDTEAFF.

This clonotype was recorded at least ten times. The rearrangement links TRBV29-1 to TRBJ2-3; D is unresolved. The germline CDR1 and CDR2 sequences are SQVTM and ANQGSEA. V shed 2 bases and J shed 2 bases, with 8 bases lying between them. This CDR3 is built from 13 residues. The CDR3 DNA sequence: TGCAGCGTTGAAAAGCATAACACAGATACGCAGTATTTT. Protein sequence: CSVEKHNTDTQYF.

This clonotype was counted between two and nine times. The chain couples TRBV6-5 to TRBJ2-5; 13 bases agree with TRBD2. V shed 2 bases, J shed 1 base, and the junction held 4 bases outside the gene matches. The CDR3 covers 17 residues. Germline V gene lookup returns CDR1 MNHEY and CDR2 SVGAGI. The CDR3 protein is CASSYRTSGRSQETQYF. For the CDR3, the DNA is TGTGCCAGCAGTTACCGGACTAGCGGGAGAAGCCAAGAGACCCAGTACTTC.

V usage is TRBV28 and J usage is TRBJ1-2; possible D gene TRBD1, 5 bases. The CDR3 runs to 14 residues. Trimming took 5 bases from V and 0 from J, leaving 10 bases between them. Germline assignment: CDR1 MDHEN and CDR2 SYDVKM. The DNA of the CDR3 is TGTGCCAGCAGTCCCCAGACAGCTAACTATGGCTACACCTTC. As protein: CASSPQTANYGYTF.

The chain is built from TRBV3-1 and TRBJ1-3; D might be TRBD1 (6 bases). The germline gives CDR1 LGHDT, CDR2 YNNKEL (reference sequence). Trimming removed 3 bases at V and 8 bases at J, with 11 bases between. This CDR3 spans 13 amino acids. CDR3 residues: CASSHTQGHTIYF. CDR3 bases: TGTGCCAGCAGCCATACACAGGGACACACCATATATTTT.

This sequence joins TRBV28 and TRBJ1-2; 7 nucleotides match TRBD1. This CDR3 is built from 15 residues. Losses at the gene ends were 4 bases for V and 4 bases for J; bases not matched to a gene: 9. Germline CDR1 reads MDHEN; CDR2 reads SYDVKM. The DNA for the CDR3 is TGTGCCAGCAGTTCGACCTCCGGGACAGTCTATGGCTACACCTTC. This codes for CASSSTSGTVYGYTF.

The sample holds a few counts of this clonotype. The V and J genes are TRBV12-3 or TRBV12-4 and TRBJ2-2; no reliable D call. Trimming left V 3 bases short and J 7 bases short, with 12 bases between. The CDR3 loop spans 14 amino acids. CDR3 amino acids: CASSFSASIGELFF. CDR3 in DNA: TGTGCCAGCAGTTTTTCGGCCAGTATCGGGGAGCTGTTTTTT.

This sequence joins TRBV6-1 and TRBJ2-7; D may be TRBD1 or TRBD2 (5 bases each). The CDR3 is made up of 15 amino acids. The germline V gene has CDR1 MNHNS and CDR2 SASEGT. V was pared by 4 bases and J by 2 bases, with 15 bases between. CDR3 in amino acids: CASSVFGTEAYEQYF. CDR3 coding DNA: TGTGCCAGCAGTGTCTTCGGGACGGAGGCCTACGAGCAGTACTTC.

The chain couples TRBV4-2 to TRBJ1-5; D is uncertain. Germline values: CDR1 LGHNA, CDR2 YNFKEQ. The V and J ends lost 5 bases and 0 bases respectively, with 5 bases between them. The CDR3 consists of 13 residues. The CDR3 loop is CASSMGSNQPQHF. In nucleotides, the CDR3 is TGTGCCAGCAGCATGGGTAGCAATCAGCCCCAGCATTTT.

This clonotype was seen a handful of times. The chain has TRBV4-1 and TRBJ2-3, with TRBD1 matching over 7 bases. There are 18 residues in the CDR3. Germline-derived CDR1 and CDR2 are MGHRA and YSYEKL. The ends lost 3 bases at V and 0 bases at J; junction bases unmatched: 12. DNA of the CDR3: TGCGCCAGCAGCCACCGGGACAGTAATTATCCTAGCACAGATACGCAGTATTTT. This encodes CASSHRDSNYPSTDTQYF.

This clonotype was detected only a few times. The rearrangement links TRBV7-2 to TRBJ1-1; D is uncertain. Trimming cost V 4 bases and J 5 bases, with 8 bases left between them. The CDR3 loop spans 12 amino acids. The germline CDR1 and CDR2 sequences are SGHTA and FQGNSA. CDR3 loop: CASSSQWTEAFF. The CDR3 DNA sequence: TGTGCCAGCAGCTCACAGTGGACTGAAGCTTTCTTT.